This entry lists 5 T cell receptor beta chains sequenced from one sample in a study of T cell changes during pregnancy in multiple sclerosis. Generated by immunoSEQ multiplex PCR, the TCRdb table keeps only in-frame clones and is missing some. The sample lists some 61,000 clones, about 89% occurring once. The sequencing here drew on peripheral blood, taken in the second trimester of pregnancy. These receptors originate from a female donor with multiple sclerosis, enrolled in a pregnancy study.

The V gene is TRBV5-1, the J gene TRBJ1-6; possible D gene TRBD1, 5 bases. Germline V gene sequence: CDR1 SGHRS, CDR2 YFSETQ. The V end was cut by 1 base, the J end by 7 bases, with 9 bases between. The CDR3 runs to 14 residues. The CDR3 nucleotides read TGCGCCAGCAGCTTGCAGGGACTAAATTCACCCCTCCACTTT. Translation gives CASSLQGLNSPLHF.

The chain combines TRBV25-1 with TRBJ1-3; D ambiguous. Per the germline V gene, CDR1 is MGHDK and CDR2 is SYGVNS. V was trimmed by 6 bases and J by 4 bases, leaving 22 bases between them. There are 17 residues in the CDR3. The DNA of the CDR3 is TGTGCCAGCAGGGAGGCACCTACCCCTTCGGGAGGAAACACCATATATTTT. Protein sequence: CASREAPTPSGGNTIYF.

The CDR3 reads CSVDLTGVRNEQFF. The CDR3 DNA sequence: TGCAGCGTTGATTTAACAGGGGTGCGGAATGAGCAGTTCTTC. The rearrangement joins TRBV29-1 to TRBJ2-1; 7 positions match TRBD1. Germline V gene data show CDR1 as SQVTM and CDR2 as ANQGSEA. The CDR3 runs to 14 residues. J gave up 7 bases and V 3 bases, and 9 bases lay outside the gene matches.

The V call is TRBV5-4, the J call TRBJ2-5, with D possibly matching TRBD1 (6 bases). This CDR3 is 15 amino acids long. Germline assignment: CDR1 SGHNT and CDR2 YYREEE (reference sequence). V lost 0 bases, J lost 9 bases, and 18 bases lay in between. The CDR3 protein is CASSLARGQAGPQYF. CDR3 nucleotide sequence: TGTGCCAGCAGCTTGGCCAGGGGTCAGGCGGGCCCCCAGTACTTC. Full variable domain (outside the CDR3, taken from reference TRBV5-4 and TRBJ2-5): ETGVTQSPTHLIKTRGQQVTLRCSSQSGHNTVSWYQQALGQGPQFIFQYYREEENGRGNFPPRFSGLQFPNYSSELNVNALELDDSALYLCASSLARGQAGPQYFGPGTRLLVL.

Here the CDR3 reads CASSIGTNPQETQYF. CDR3 sequence (DNA): TGTGCCAGTAGTATCGGGACTAATCCGCAAGAGACCCAGTACTTC. V gene TRBV19 combines with J gene TRBJ2-5; the match to TRBD2 covers 7 bases. CDR1 and CDR2 from the germline V gene are LNHDA and SQIVND (reference sequence). This CDR3 is built from 15 residues. The V gene end was trimmed by 3 bases and the J gene end by 2 bases; junction bases not matched to a gene: 6. The full variable domain, rest sourced from reference TRBV19 and TRBJ2-5, is DGGITQSPKYLFRKEGQNVTLSCEQNLNHDAMYWYRQDPGQGLRLIYYSQIVNDFQKGDIAEGYSVSREKKESFPLTVTSAQKNPTAFYLCASSIGTNPQETQYFGPGTRLLVL.